A selection of T cell receptor beta chains follows, all from one sample in a study of blood T cell repertoires in COVID-19. Here immunoSEQ multiplex PCR was the method, and the copy in TCRdb shows in-frame clones only, minus some. The sample contains 150,000 to 200,000 clones, around two thirds of which appear only once. Source material: peripheral blood. The receptors derive from a woman older than 75 with acute or convalescent COVID-19. Both conserved end residues are part of each CDR3. A D gene is named only where the DNA matches it firmly. A clone size is listed for some rows: how often the clone was seen (once, few, many), or a class if it is expanded.

14,-,TRBJ2-7,TRBV5-1,TRBD2,TGCGCCAGCAGCACGGGGGGGAGCTCCTACGAGCAGTACTTC,CASSTGGSSYEQYF
16,-,TRBJ2-2,TRBV3-1/TRBV3-2,TRBD2,TGTGCCAGCAGCCGGAGACTAGCGCGAGACACCGGGGAGCTGTTTTTT,CASSRRLARDTGELFF
13,-,TRBJ2-1,TRBV19,-,TGTGCCAGTAGTATATATCCGGGATATGAGCAGTTCTTC,CASSIYPGYEQFF
13,-,TRBJ2-5,TRBV29-1,-,TGCAGCGTTAAGGCCAGCGGGTGGGAGACCCAGTACTTC,CSVKASGWETQYF
14,-,TRBJ1-1,TRBV5-1,-,TGCGCCAGCAGCTTGGCCAGGGTAAATGAAAAAGCTTTCTTT,CASSLARVNEKAFF
16,-,TRBJ2-3,TRBV3-1/TRBV3-2,TRBD2,TGTGCCAGCAGCCGAATGACTAGCGGGAGCTCCGATACGCAGTATTTT,CASSRMTSGSSDTQYF
12,-,TRBJ2-2,TRBV19,-,TGTGCCAGTAGTATTCGCACCGGGGAGCTGTTTTTT,CASSIRTGELFF
14,few,TRBJ1-6,TRBV28,TRBD1,TGTGCCAGCAGTTCGGGACAGGGTTCTTCACCCCTCCACTTT,CASSSGQGSSPLHF
13,-,TRBJ2-1,TRBV5-1,-,TGCGCCAGCGCTACTAGCCCGCGCAATGAGCAGTTCTTC,CASATSPRNEQFF
13,-,TRBJ1-6,TRBV5-1,-,TGCGCCAGCAGCTTGAACGAGGGCTCACCCCTCCACTTT,CASSLNEGSPLHF
15,-,TRBJ1-2,TRBV28,-,TGTGCCAGCAGTTCAACAGGGACACCTAACTATGGCTACACCTTC,CASSSTGTPNYGYTF
15,once,TRBJ2-7,TRBV28,-,TGTGCCAGCAGGACCCCCGGCAGGTCAATCGACGAGCAGTACTTC,CASRTPGRSIDEQYF
15,-,TRBJ2-3,TRBV7-2,TRBD2,TGTGCCAGCAGCTTAACGGCGGGGGGGGTAGATACGCAGTATTTT,CASSLTAGGVDTQYF
17,-,TRBJ2-3,TRBV29-1,TRBD2,TGCAGCGTTGTAGGGACGACTAGCGGGATGGGGGCAGATACGCAGTATTTT,CSVVGTTSGMGADTQYF
14,-,TRBJ2-7,TRBV3-1/TRBV3-2,TRBD1,TGTGCCAGCAGCCTATCATGGGACAGGTTCGAGCAGTACTTC,CASSLSWDRFEQYF
14,-,TRBJ1-6,TRBV5-4,-,TGTGCCAGCAGCTTGGAGACAGTGGATTCACCCCTCCACTTT,CASSLETVDSPLHF
16,-,TRBJ2-3,TRBV11-3,-,TGTGCCAGCAGCTTAGATCGTAAAGGGGGCACAGATACGCAGTATTTT,CASSLDRKGGTDTQYF
17,-,TRBJ2-1,TRBV4-2,TRBD2,TGTGCCAGCAGCCAAGAAGTAGGCGGGAGTCCCAACAATGAGCAGTTCTTC,CASSQEVGGSPNNEQFF
17,-,TRBJ2-1,TRBV7-9,TRBD2,TGTGCCAGCGCAAAATCCCGAGCGGGAGGGCCTAACAATGAGCAGTTCTTC,CASAKSRAGGPNNEQFF
16,-,TRBJ2-1,TRBV5-1,TRBD1,TGCGCCAGCAGCTTCGCCCCGGACAGGTCCTCCAATTATCAGTTCTTC,CASSFAPDRSSNYQFF
16,-,TRBJ2-5,TRBV5-6,TRBD1,TGTGCCAGCAGCCCTACAGGAAAAGACAGGGGCGAGACCCAGTACTTC,CASSPTGKDRGETQYF
15,-,TRBJ1-1,TRBV11-2,-,TGTGCCAGCAGCTTAGAGTCGGGAGGGGACACTGAAGCTTTCTTT,CASSLESGGDTEAFF
17,-,TRBJ1-1,TRBV7-8,TRBD1,TGTGCCAGCAGCTTCTCCGGTACAGGGGGCGCGAGCACTGAAGCTTTCTTT,CASSFSGTGGASTEAFF
17,-,TRBJ1-5,TRBV30,TRBD1,TGTGCCTGGAGCGGCGGACAGGGAAGGGGTGAAGGGCAGCCCCAGCATTTT,CAWSGGQGRGEGQPQHF